This note documents a single TCR beta chain sequence. The antigen is undetermined. This specimen belongs to a study of shared clonotypes between healthy human individuals. General observations from the study: Rarefaction curves obtained for sorted subsets showed sequencing incomplete despite large depth.

Germline values: CDR1 SGHTA, CDR2 FQGNSA. The length of the CDR3 is 15 residues. Trimming stripped 5 bases from V and 3 bases from J, with 17 bases between. Here immunoSEQ multiplex PCR was the method, and the copy in TCRdb shows in-frame clones only, minus some. Of over 2 million clones in the sample, around 90% were seen once. The V and J genes are TRBV7-2 and TRBJ2-7, with D perhaps matching TRBD2 (7 bases). The sequenced sample consisted of naive CD4+ T cells from PBMCs. Subset specified: CD45RA+ positively selected. This clonotype was obtained from a man in his late teens or twenties in good health. Some clones in this sample may be carry-over from other donors' samples. The CDR3 nucleotides read TGTGCCAGCAGCCTCGGCGGGGGCAGAATCTACGAGCAGTACTTC. It is translated as CASSLGGGRIYEQYF.